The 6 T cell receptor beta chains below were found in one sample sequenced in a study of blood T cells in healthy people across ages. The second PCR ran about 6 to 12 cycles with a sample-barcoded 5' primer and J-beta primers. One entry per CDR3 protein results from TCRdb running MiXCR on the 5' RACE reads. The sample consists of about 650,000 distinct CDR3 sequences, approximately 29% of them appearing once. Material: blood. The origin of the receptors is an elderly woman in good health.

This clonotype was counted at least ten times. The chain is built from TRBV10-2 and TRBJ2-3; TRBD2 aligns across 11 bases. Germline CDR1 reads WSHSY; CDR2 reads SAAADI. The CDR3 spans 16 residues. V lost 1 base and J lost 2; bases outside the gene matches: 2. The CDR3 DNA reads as TGCGCCAGCAGTGAGTTAGCGGGGGGGGACACAGATACGCAGTATTTT. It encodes CASSELAGGDTDTQYF.

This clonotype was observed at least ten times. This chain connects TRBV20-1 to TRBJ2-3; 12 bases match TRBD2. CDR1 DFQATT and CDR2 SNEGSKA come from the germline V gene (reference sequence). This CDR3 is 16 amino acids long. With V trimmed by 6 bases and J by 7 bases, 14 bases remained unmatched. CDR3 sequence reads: CSARMASGGASYTQYF. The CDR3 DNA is TGCAGTGCCCGAATGGCTAGCGGGGGGGCCTCGTATACGCAGTATTTT.

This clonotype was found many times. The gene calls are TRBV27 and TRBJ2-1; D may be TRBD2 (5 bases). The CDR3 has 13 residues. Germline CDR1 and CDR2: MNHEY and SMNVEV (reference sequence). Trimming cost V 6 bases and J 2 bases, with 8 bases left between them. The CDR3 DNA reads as TGTGCCAGCAGGGAGGATACCTACAATGAGCAGTTCTTC. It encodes CASREDTYNEQFF.

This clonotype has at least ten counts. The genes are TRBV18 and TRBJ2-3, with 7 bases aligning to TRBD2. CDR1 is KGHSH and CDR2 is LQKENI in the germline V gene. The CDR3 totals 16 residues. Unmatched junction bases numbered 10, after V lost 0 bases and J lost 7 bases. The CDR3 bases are TGTGCCAGCTCACCACCAAGCGCGGGAGCGAAGAATACGCAGTATTTT. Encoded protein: CASSPPSAGAKNTQYF.

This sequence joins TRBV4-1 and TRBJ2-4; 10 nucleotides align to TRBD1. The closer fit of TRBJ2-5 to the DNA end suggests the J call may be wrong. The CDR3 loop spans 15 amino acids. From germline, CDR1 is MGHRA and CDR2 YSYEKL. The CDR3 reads CASSQAGQGKETQYF. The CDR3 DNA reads TGCGCCAGCAGCCAAGCGGGACAGGGGAAGGAGACCCAGTACTTC.

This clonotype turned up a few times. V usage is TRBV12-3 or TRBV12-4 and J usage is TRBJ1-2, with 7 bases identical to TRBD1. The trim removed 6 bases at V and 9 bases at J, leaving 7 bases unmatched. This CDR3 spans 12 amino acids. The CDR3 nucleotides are TGTGCCAGCAGGATGACAGGGATTCGCTACACCTTC. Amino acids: CASRMTGIRYTF.